A single sample is the source of the 10 T cell receptor beta chains below, sequenced in a study of regulatory T cells in long-lasting Graves disease. The time point is: newly diagnosed GD, antithyroid drugs for less than 3 months. PBMC RNA served as the TCR library source. The authors built TCR beta libraries using iRepertoire HTBI primers and Arm-PCR of CDR3 regions. Via MiXCR, TCRdb re-called the multiplex PCR reads, giving one row per CDR3 protein. The sample lists about 240,000 distinct CDR3 sequences; 20% to 25% were seen once. Sequences were derived from peripheral blood mononuclear cells (PBMCs), sampled at new diagnosis, from a patient treated with antithyroid drugs. All receptors derive from a female donor with Graves disease.

This chain joins TRBV7-2 and TRBJ1-4; no clear D gene. In germline, CDR1 is SGHTA, CDR2 FQGNSA. The CDR3 loop spans 13 amino acids. V shed 1 base and J shed 5 bases, with 5 bases lying between them. As DNA, the CDR3 is TGTGCCAGCAGCTTAGAACCGAATGAAAAACTGTTTTTT. Translated, it gives CASSLEPNEKLFF. Full variable domain (remainder filled in from reference TRBV7-2 and TRBJ1-4): GAGVSQSPSNKVTEKGKDVELRCDPISGHTALYWYRQSLGQGLEFLIYFQGNSAPDKSGLPSDRFSAERTGGSVSTLTIQRTQQEDSAVYLCASSLEPNEKLFFGSGTQLSVL.

This sequence joins TRBV11-1 and TRBJ2-3; the match to TRBD1 covers 8 bases. Germline values: CDR1 SGHAT, CDR2 FQDESV (reference sequence). The CDR3 sequence is 15 residues long. Trimming cost V 5 bases and J 1 base; bases outside gene matches: 5. The CDR3 nucleotides read TGTGCCAGCAGCCACCTGACAGGGGGCACAGATACGCAGTATTTT. Its protein product is CASSHLTGGTDTQYF.

Regarding this clonotype: A far larger clone is just one base off, so this is likely a read error. The rearrangement joins TRBV12-3 or TRBV12-4 to TRBJ2-1; 9 nucleotides match TRBD2. V shed 5 bases, J shed 13 bases, and the junction held 18 bases outside the gene matches. This CDR3 has 16 amino acids. CDR3: CASSPLAGRGQETQFF. In DNA, the CDR3 is TGTGCCAGCAGTCCTCTAGCGGGACGGGGCCAAGAGACCCAGTTCTTC.

Ten or more counts support this clonotype. V and J are TRBV7-2 and TRBJ2-3; D uncertain. The germline gives CDR1 SGHTA, CDR2 FQGNSA. This CDR3 has 14 residues. Trimming removed 3 bases from V and 1 base from J, with 8 bases in between. CDR3 coding DNA: TGTGCCAGCAGCTTTGGACCAGGCACAGATACGCAGTATTTT. Translating it yields CASSFGPGTDTQYF.

This clonotype was recorded at least ten times. The chain couples TRBV2 to TRBJ1-2, with no clear D. Trimming pared 6 bases from V and 7 bases from J, leaving 27 bases between. Per germline, CDR1 SNHLY and CDR2 FYNNEI. The CDR3 consists of 17 residues. The CDR3 DNA sequence: TGTGCCAGCAGATTGAGCCAGGCGGGGTCGGGAGCTGTTGGCTACACCTTC. As protein: CASRLSQAGSGAVGYTF.

The sample holds many counts of this clonotype. V is TRBV11-2 and J is TRBJ2-7; 8 nucleotides match TRBD2. The CDR3 sequence is 14 residues long. CDR1 SGHAT and CDR2 FQNNGV come from the germline V gene. After removal of 4 bases from V and 2 bases from J, the junction contained 4 bases not matched to a gene. CDR3 loop: CASSYGTSTYEQYF. In DNA, the CDR3 is TGTGCCAGCAGCTACGGGACTAGTACCTACGAGCAGTACTTC.

A remark on this clonotype: One base away lies a much larger clone, so this may be a sequencing read error. The chain links TRBV5-6 to TRBJ2-7; TRBD2 agrees at 13 bases. CDR3 length: 16 residues. With V trimmed by 4 bases and J by 6 bases, 10 bases remained unmatched. Germline assignment: CDR1 SGHDT and CDR2 YYEEEE. The CDR3 DNA reads as TGTGCCAGCAGCCTTAGGACTAGCGGGAGTTTAAGCGAGCAGTACTTC. This translates into CASSLRTSGSLSEQYF.

There are many counts of this clonotype. The chain combines TRBV10-3 with TRBJ2-1, with TRBD1 as a possible D gene (6 bases). V gave up 10 bases and J gave up 0 bases, with 16 bases separating them. Per germline, CDR1 ENHRY and CDR2 SYGVKD. This CDR3 is built from 15 residues. The CDR3 sequence is CATKKDSSSYNEQFF. The CDR3 DNA reads TGTGCCACTAAGAAGGACAGCAGCTCCTACAATGAGCAGTTCTTC.

This clonotype was seen a handful of times. With a much larger clone just one base away, this may be a read error. Because the CDR3 is missing its conserved closing phenylalanine or tryptophan, this is likely a read error. The chain links TRBV7-2 to TRBJ1-4, with a weak D call TRBD1 (5 bases). The CDR3 is 14 amino acids. CDR1 and CDR2 (germline): SGHTA, FQGNSA. V dropped 1 base and J dropped 11 bases, with 14 bases sitting between them. CDR3 sequence reads: CASSLGPRAGKLFL. The CDR3 nucleotides read TGTGCCAGCAGCTTAGGGCCCAGGGCCGGGAAACTGTTTCTT.

This clonotype was found many times. This rearrangement joins TRBV15 to TRBJ1-2; D is unresolved. The CDR3 loop spans 17 amino acids. From germline, CDR1 is LNHNV and CDR2 YYDKDF (reference sequence). The V gene lost 3 bases and the J gene lost 0 bases, with 17 bases spanning the gap. The CDR3: CATSRSPHTPANYGYTF. The CDR3 bases are TGTGCCACCAGCAGGTCACCTCACACCCCAGCTAACTATGGCTACACCTTC.